What follows are 5 T cell receptor beta chains derived from one specimen sequenced in a study of blood T cell repertoires in COVID-19 (dated by TCRdb to 2020 to 2022). Libraries were constructed by the immunoSEQ multiplex PCR assay. The table comes from immuneACCESS by way of TCRdb, which keeps in-frame sequences with V and J called. Part of the clones is missing from these tables; in studies checked, under half for an unresolved V gene and the rest for unknown reasons. The sample table shows roughly 130,000 clones, and 65% to 85% are seen once. Clones ranked in the top ten supply more than 1.5% of the sample. Sequenced: peripheral blood. These receptors all stem from a man between 65 and 80 years old with acute or convalescent COVID-19.

The chain couples TRBV28 to TRBJ2-5, with a weak D call TRBD1 (6 bases). The CDR3 loop spans 16 amino acids. Germline values: CDR1 MDHEN, CDR2 SYDVKM. The ends were cut back, 4 bases at V and 1 base at J, with 16 bases in the middle. CDR3 bases: TGTGCCAGCAGTTCCACAGGGTTGTGGGGCCAAGAGACCCAGTACTTC. This gives the protein CASSSTGLWGQETQYF.

V usage is TRBV7-9 and J usage is TRBJ1-2, with D perhaps TRBD1 (5 bases). CDR3 size: 14 residues. CDR1 is SEHNR and CDR2 is FQNEAQ in the germline V gene (reference sequence). V was cut by 0 bases and J by 4 bases, with 9 bases left in between. The CDR3 reads CASSLAGVVYGYTF. DNA for the CDR3: TGTGCCAGCAGCTTAGCAGGGGTTGTCTATGGCTACACCTTC.

This clone turned up a few times. The rearrangement joins TRBV2 to TRBJ1-5, with 11 nucleotides matching TRBD1. This CDR3 has 17 residues. Losses at the gene ends were 5 bases for V and 4 bases for J; bases not matched to a gene: 10. Germline V lookup: CDR1 SNHLY, CDR2 FYNNEI. The chain's CDR3 is CASSYPTGTGGNQPQHF. The CDR3 DNA reads as TGTGCCAGCAGTTACCCTACCGGGACAGGGGGGAATCAGCCCCAGCATTTT. The whole variable domain, remainder taken from reference TRBV2 and TRBJ1-5, is EPEVTQTPSHQVTQMGQEVILRCVPISNHLYFYWYRQILGQKVEFLVSFYNNEISEKSEIFDDQFSVERPDGSNFTLKIRSTKLEDSAMYFCASSYPTGTGGNQPQHFGDGTRLSIL.

The chain is built from TRBV5-4 and TRBJ2-2; 7 nucleotides line up with TRBD1. This CDR3 comprises 16 residues. V lost 4 bases to trimming and J lost 2 bases; unmatched junction nucleotides: 8. The germline CDR1 and CDR2 sequences are SGHNT and YYREEE (reference sequence). Here the CDR3 reads CASSIPTGFNTGELFF. The CDR3 coding sequence is TGTGCCAGCAGCATCCCGACAGGGTTTAACACCGGGGAGCTGTTTTTT.

The V and J genes are TRBV28 and TRBJ1-1; TRBD1 matches 7 bases. V shed 5 bases and J 6 bases; nucleotides not matched to a gene: 6. Germline values: CDR1 MDHEN, CDR2 SYDVKM. CDR3 length: 13 amino acids. CDR3 in DNA: TGTGCCAGCAGTGCAGGGGGAATGGCTGAAGCTTTCTTT. Protein sequence: CASSAGGMAEAFF.